These 32 T cell receptor beta chains were all obtained from the same sample, sequenced in a study of T cells in tuberculosis. Sample time point: new active TB diagnosis, blood taken before or within 7 days of starting treatment. Measured with immunoSEQ multiplex PCR; TCRdb has only the in-frame clones, and not every one. The sample lists about 34,000 clones, 85% to 95% occurring once. The sample was PBMCs, taken at tuberculosis diagnosis. These receptors were collected from an adult with tuberculosis.

The CDR3: CASSAKGRAGELFF. The CDR3 DNA reads as TGTGCCAGCAGTGCGAAGGGGCGAGCCGGGGAGCTGTTTTTT. The V gene is TRBV6-5, the J gene TRBJ2-2; perhaps TRBD1 as D (5 bases). Trimming took off 5 bases at V and 6 bases at J, with 13 bases between the two ends. There are 14 residues in the CDR3. Germline lookup yields CDR1 MNHEY and CDR2 SVGAGI.

The chain is built from TRBV6-4 and TRBJ2-6; tentative D call: TRBD1 (5 bases). Trimming cost V 2 bases and J 0 bases, with 5 bases left between them. Germline V gives CDR1 MRHNA, CDR2 SNTAGT. The CDR3 totals 15 residues. The CDR3, as DNA: TGTGCCAGCAGTGACGGACACTCTGGGGCCAACGTCCTGACTTTC. Translating it yields CASSDGHSGANVLTF.

The chain combines TRBV2 with TRBJ1-2; weak D call: TRBD1 (5 bases). This CDR3 spans 15 amino acids. CDR1 is SNHLY and CDR2 is FYNNEI in the germline V gene. V shed 10 bases and J shed 4 bases, with 22 bases lying between them. CDR3 DNA: TGTGCCAACACCCCCCCGGACGCAGGGCTCTATGGCTACACCTTC. As protein: CANTPPDAGLYGYTF.

This clone was counted between two and nine times. This rearrangement joins TRBV4-2 to TRBJ1-3; the D is unclear. The CDR3 has 14 amino acids. The ends were cut back, 0 bases at V and 6 bases at J, with 9 bases in the middle. The germline gives CDR1 LGHNA, CDR2 YNFKEQ. In DNA, the CDR3 is TGTGCCAGCAGCCAAGATTTGACTTCAAACACCATATATTTT. Protein sequence: CASSQDLTSNTIYF.

This clone was observed once. The chain recombines TRBV15 with TRBJ1-1, with 7 bases aligning to TRBD1. The V segment lost 0 bases and the J segment 2 bases; nucleotides outside the gene matches: 6. Germline loops: CDR1 LNHNV, CDR2 YYDKDF (reference sequence). The CDR3 totals 16 residues. For the CDR3, the DNA is TGTGCCACCAGCAGAGATCTGGACAGGCGAAACACTGAAGCTTTCTTT. Amino acid sequence: CATSRDLDRRNTEAFF.

This chain connects TRBV27 to TRBJ2-7; TRBD1 matches 7 bases. The CDR3 consists of 15 residues. Losses at the gene ends were 3 bases for V and 7 bases for J; bases not matched to a gene: 12. Germline V gene sequence: CDR1 MNHEY, CDR2 SMNVEV (reference sequence). CDR3 loop: CASSLRTGALGEQYF. The CDR3, as DNA: TGTGCCAGCAGTTTGCGGACAGGTGCCTTAGGGGAGCAGTACTTC.

V and J are TRBV19 and TRBJ1-2; D may be TRBD1 (5 bases). The CDR3 is 12 residues long. The V gene's germline CDR1 is LNHDA and CDR2 SQIVND (reference sequence). V lost 7 bases and J 6 bases, leaving 12 bases between the germline ends. For the CDR3, the DNA is TGTGCCAGTATGGAGGGGATCGATGGCTACACCTTC. Protein: CASMEGIDGYTF.

The chain carries TRBV5-1 and TRBJ1-3, with 9 bases identical to TRBD1. CDR1 and CDR2 from the germline V gene are SGHRS and YFSETQ. V was pared by 4 bases and J by 2 bases, with 10 bases of the junction left unmatched. CDR3 length equals 17 residues. CDR3 sequence: CASSPPGQGGTGNTIYF. The CDR3 DNA reads as TGCGCCAGCAGCCCCCCGGGACAGGGAGGGACTGGAAACACCATATATTTT.

The rearrangement links TRBV9 to TRBJ2-1, with 8 bases that match TRBD1. This CDR3 comprises 18 residues. Trimming removed 4 bases from V and 6 bases from J; junction bases left unmatched: 18. Germline V gene lookup returns CDR1 SGDLS and CDR2 YYNGEE. The CDR3: CASSPRSGTGPLTNEQFF. In DNA, the CDR3 is TGTGCCAGCAGCCCCCGTAGTGGGACAGGCCCATTGACCAATGAGCAGTTCTTC.

The J gene is TRBJ1-1, the V gene TRBV7-2; TRBD1 agrees at 7 bases. Trimming took 5 bases from V and 4 from J; bases not matched to a gene: 7. Germline loops: CDR1 SGHTA, CDR2 FQGNSA. The CDR3 is made up of 14 amino acids. CDR3 residues: CASSLGGGGTEAFF. CDR3 DNA sequence: TGTGCCAGCAGCCTAGGAGGGGGCGGCACTGAAGCTTTCTTT.

As concerns this clone: At one boundary the junction diverges from the germline segment, which might be a read error. The V and J genes are TRBV6-5 and TRBJ1-4; D gene unclear. Germline V CDR1 and CDR2: MNHEY, SVGAGI. The CDR3 has 12 amino acids. The CDR3 coding sequence is TGTGCCAGCAGGAACTCGGGTCGCGGGCTTGTCTGG. Amino acid sequence: CASRNSGRGLVW.

The chain carries TRBV19 and TRBJ2-2, with a tentative D call TRBD1 (5 bases). The germline V and J ends were trimmed by 5 bases and 0 bases, with 16 bases remaining between them. This CDR3 region has 17 residues. The germline gives CDR1 LNHDA, CDR2 SQIVND (reference sequence). DNA of the CDR3: TGTGCCAGTAGTGTCCAGGGTATCTTGTCGAACACCGGGGAGCTGTTTTTT. Its protein is CASSVQGILSNTGELFF.

About this clone itself: The DNA is omitted, as the CDR3 cannot be located on it reliably, and the CDR3 follows TCRdb's listing. The chain is built from TRBV5-1 and TRBJ1-1; the D segment call TRBD1 is taken from the table without a DNA check. Ends included, the CDR3 has 17 residues. Germline-derived CDR1 and CDR2 are SGHRS and YFSETQ. CDR3 sequence: CASKFGPGGEGGTEAFF.

The V gene is TRBV4-2, the J gene TRBJ2-3; TRBD2 aligns across 9 bases. There are 17 residues in the CDR3. Per the germline V gene, CDR1 is LGHNA and CDR2 is YNFKEQ. V lost 4 bases to trimming and J lost 1 base; unmatched junction nucleotides: 9. CDR3 in amino acids: CASSLRVSGGRTDTQYF. For the CDR3, the DNA is TGTGCCAGCAGCCTCAGGGTTAGCGGGGGCCGCACAGATACGCAGTATTTT.

This rearrangement joins TRBV7-2 to TRBJ2-3; TRBD2 matches at 13 bases. The trim removed 5 bases at V and 1 base at J, leaving 9 bases unmatched. Germline CDR1 SGHTA, CDR2 FQGNSA. The CDR3 totals 18 residues. CDR3 DNA sequence: TGTGCCAGCAGCCCTCCGGGACTAGCGGGGAGCCGCACAGATACGCAGTATTTT. It is translated as CASSPPGLAGSRTDTQYF.

This clone has just one count. The chain employs TRBV25-1 and TRBJ2-1; D is ambiguous. The CDR3 contains 11 residues. Trimming took 7 bases from V and 8 from J, leaving 9 bases between them. Germline V gene lookup returns CDR1 MGHDK and CDR2 SYGVNS. In DNA, the CDR3 is TGTGCCAGCACGAGCAAAGATGAGCAGTTCTTC. Amino acid sequence: CASTSKDEQFF.

This clone appeared once. The V and J genes are TRBV6-1 and TRBJ2-1; 9 nucleotides agree with TRBD1. V dropped 6 bases and J dropped 9; count of bases not matched to a gene: 6. This CDR3 contains 13 residues. Germline V gene data show CDR1 as MNHNS and CDR2 as SASEGT. CDR3: CASRTGTGSEQFF. The CDR3 DNA reads TGTGCCAGCAGGACCGGGACAGGGAGTGAGCAGTTCTTC.

The chain joins TRBV7-2 to TRBJ2-3; 8 positions match TRBD2. CDR1 and CDR2 from the germline V gene are SGHTA and FQGNSA. The CDR3 is made up of 14 amino acids. V trimming: 3 bases; J trimming: 4 bases; junction bases outside the gene matches: 3. For the CDR3, the DNA is TGTGCCAGCAGCTTCGGCGGGGGGTCAGATACGCAGTATTTT. As protein: CASSFGGGSDTQYF.

The chain couples TRBV29-1 to TRBJ1-3, with D tentatively TRBD1 (5 bases). Per germline, CDR1 SQVTM and CDR2 ANQGSEA. The CDR3 loop spans 12 amino acids. Trimming pared 6 bases from V and 7 bases from J, leaving 13 bases between. DNA for the CDR3: TGCAGCGTCGTAGGGGAGGGGAACACCATATATTTT. Translating it yields CSVVGEGNTIYF.

This chain uses TRBV5-4 with TRBJ2-3, with 9 bases matching TRBD1. Trimming cost V 4 bases and J 5 bases; bases outside gene matches: 5. The CDR3 runs to 14 residues. From germline, CDR1 is SGHNT and CDR2 YYREEE (reference sequence). The CDR3 nucleotides are TGTGCCAGCAGCCATACAGGGGGCAGAGATACGCAGTATTTT. It specifies CASSHTGGRDTQYF.

The chain combines TRBV9 with TRBJ2-7; 8 bases are a match to TRBD1. The germline V gene has CDR1 SGDLS and CDR2 YYNGEE. This CDR3 is built from 14 residues. With 0 bases clipped from V and 4 bases from J, the junction kept 3 bases outside the gene matches. CDR3 residues: CASSVEQGAYEQYF. In DNA form, the CDR3 reads TGTGCCAGCAGCGTAGAGCAGGGGGCGTACGAGCAGTACTTC.

This clone was picked up one time. The chain joins TRBV6-5 to TRBJ2-7; D is unresolved. This CDR3 is built from 11 residues. V was pared by 4 bases and J by 4 bases, with 5 bases between. Germline lookup yields CDR1 MNHEY and CDR2 SVGAGI. The DNA of the CDR3 is TGTGCCAGCAGTTCCCTGTACGAGCAGTACTTC. This codes for CASSSLYEQYF.

The chain carries TRBV9 and TRBJ1-1; D gene unclear. Between the trimmed V and J ends, which lost 1 base and 1 base, there was a span of 11 bases. The CDR3 is made up of 15 amino acids. CDR1 SGDLS and CDR2 YYNGEE come from the germline V gene. The CDR3 sequence is CASSVLSGSNTEAFF. In DNA form, the CDR3 reads TGTGCCAGCAGCGTATTGTCGGGTTCGAACACTGAAGCTTTCTTT.

The V gene is TRBV28, the J gene TRBJ1-1; tentative D call: TRBD1 (5 bases). Trimming took off 5 bases at V and 5 bases at J, with 15 bases between the two ends. Germline loops: CDR1 MDHEN, CDR2 SYDVKM. This CDR3 is built from 14 residues. CDR3 in DNA: TGTGCCAGCAGTCCTACAGGCTCAAGGACTGAAGCTTTCTTT. This codes for CASSPTGSRTEAFF.

The chain couples TRBV29-1 to TRBJ2-3; possibly TRBD1 for D (6 bases). Deletions cut 7 bases from V and 9 bases from J, with 8 bases between. This CDR3 has 9 amino acids. In germline, CDR1 is SQVTM, CDR2 ANQGSEA. The CDR3 loop reads CSAGETQYF. The CDR3 DNA reads TGCAGCGCAGGGGAAACGCAGTATTTT.

The rearrangement links TRBV27 to TRBJ1-4, with D possibly matching TRBD1 (6 bases). The germline gives CDR1 MNHEY, CDR2 SMNVEV (reference sequence). V lost 8 bases and J lost 3, with 13 bases in between. This CDR3 contains 14 residues. The DNA for the CDR3 is TGTGCCAGCCGGGACACAGGGTCTAATGAAAAACTGTTTTTT. Encoded protein: CASRDTGSNEKLFF.

The chain uses TRBV30 and TRBJ2-3; 11 nucleotides align to TRBD1. The germline gives CDR1 GTSNPN, CDR2 SVGIG (reference sequence). V dropped 5 bases and J dropped 4; count of bases not matched to a gene: 8. The CDR3 extends over 15 amino acids. Here the CDR3 reads CAWGRGQGASDTQYF. The CDR3 region has the DNA TGTGCCTGGGGTCGCGGACAGGGGGCTTCAGATACGCAGTATTTT.

The rearrangement uses TRBV12-5 and TRBJ1-5; possible D gene TRBD1, 6 bases. CDR3 length: 14 residues. Germline V lookup: CDR1 LGHNT, CDR2 FRNRAP. The V gene lost 7 bases and the J gene lost 0 bases, with 10 bases spanning the gap. CDR3 protein: CASDRDISNQPQHF. The CDR3 bases are TGTGCTAGTGACCGGGACATTAGCAATCAGCCCCAGCATTTT. Full variable domain (missing parts from reference TRBV12-5 and TRBJ1-5): DARVTQTPRHKVTEMGQEVTMRCQPILGHNTVFWYRQTMMQGLELLAYFRNRAPLDDSGMPKDRFSAEMPDATLATLKIQPSEPRDSAVYFCASDRDISNQPQHFGDGTRLSIL.

The DNA of the CDR3 is TGTGCCAGTAGTTTGACAGGGGACTACACAGATACGCAGTATTTT. Residues: CASSLTGDYTDTQYF. The chain carries TRBV19 and TRBJ2-3, with D possibly TRBD1 on 8 matching bases. V was clipped by 5 bases and J by 2 bases, with 14 bases between them. The CDR3 sequence is 15 residues long. Per germline, CDR1 LNHDA and CDR2 SQIVND (reference sequence).

This clone was seen only a few times. The chain links TRBV2 to TRBJ1-6; tentatively, D is TRBD1 (6 bases). This CDR3 spans 14 amino acids. Trimming removed 6 bases at V and 10 bases at J, with 16 bases between. CDR1 SNHLY and CDR2 FYNNEI come from the germline V gene. The chain's CDR3 is CASSDQGQGSPLHF. CDR3 DNA sequence: TGTGCCAGCAGCGACCAGGGGCAGGGGTCACCCCTCCACTTT.

The V gene is TRBV30, the J gene TRBJ2-1; TRBD2 aligns across 10 bases. CDR1 and CDR2 (germline): GTSNPN, SVGIG (reference sequence). J lost 3 bases, V lost 3 bases, and 2 bases had no gene match. The CDR3 has 14 residues. The CDR3 sequence: CAWRLAGDYNEQFF. The DNA of the CDR3 is TGTGCCTGGAGGCTAGCGGGGGACTACAATGAGCAGTTCTTC.

V and J are TRBV29-1 and TRBJ2-1; the D gene is possibly TRBD1 (6 bases). The CDR3 is 12 amino acids. Germline lookup yields CDR1 SQVTM and CDR2 ANQGSEA. Deletions cut 4 bases from V and 6 bases from J, with 10 bases between. The CDR3 sequence is CSVVGHSNEQFF. As DNA, the CDR3 is TGCAGCGTTGTGGGACATAGCAATGAGCAGTTCTTC.